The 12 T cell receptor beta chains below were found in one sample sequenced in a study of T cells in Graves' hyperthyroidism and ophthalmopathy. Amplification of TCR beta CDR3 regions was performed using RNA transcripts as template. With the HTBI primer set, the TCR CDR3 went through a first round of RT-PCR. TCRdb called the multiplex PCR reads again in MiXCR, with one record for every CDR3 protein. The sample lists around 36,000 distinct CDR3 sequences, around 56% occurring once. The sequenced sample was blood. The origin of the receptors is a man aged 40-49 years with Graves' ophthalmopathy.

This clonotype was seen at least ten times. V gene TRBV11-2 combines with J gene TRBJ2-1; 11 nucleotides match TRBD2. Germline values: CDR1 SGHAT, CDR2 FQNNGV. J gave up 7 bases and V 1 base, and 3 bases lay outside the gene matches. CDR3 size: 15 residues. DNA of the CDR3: TGTGCCAGCAGCTTAGGAACTAGCGGGAGTAATGAGCAGTTCTTC. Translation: CASSLGTSGSNEQFF.

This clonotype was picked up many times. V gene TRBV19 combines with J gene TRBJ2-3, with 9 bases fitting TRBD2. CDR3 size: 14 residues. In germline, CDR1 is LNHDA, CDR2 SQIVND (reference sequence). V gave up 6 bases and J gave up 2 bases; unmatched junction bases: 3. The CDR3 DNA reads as TGTGCCAGTAGGGTAGCGGGAGTCACAGATACGCAGTATTTT. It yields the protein CASRVAGVTDTQYF.

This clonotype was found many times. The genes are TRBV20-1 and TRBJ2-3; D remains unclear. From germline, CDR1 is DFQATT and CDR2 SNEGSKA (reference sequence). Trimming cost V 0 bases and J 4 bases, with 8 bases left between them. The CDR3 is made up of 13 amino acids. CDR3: CSARDMPPDTQYF. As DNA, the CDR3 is TGCAGTGCTAGAGATATGCCCCCAGATACGCAGTATTTT.

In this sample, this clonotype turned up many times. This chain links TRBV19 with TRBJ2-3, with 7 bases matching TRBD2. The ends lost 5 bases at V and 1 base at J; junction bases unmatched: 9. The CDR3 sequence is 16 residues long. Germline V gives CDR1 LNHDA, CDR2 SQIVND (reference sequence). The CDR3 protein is CASSLRPGLRTDTQYF. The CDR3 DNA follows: TGTGCCAGTAGTCTAAGACCGGGACTACGCACAGATACGCAGTATTTT. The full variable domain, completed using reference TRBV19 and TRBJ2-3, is DGGITQSPKYLFRKEGQNVTLSCEQNLNHDAMYWYRQDPGQGLRLIYYSQIVNDFQKGDIAEGYSVSREKKESFPLTVTSAQKNPTAFYLCASSLRPGLRTDTQYFGPGTRLTVL.

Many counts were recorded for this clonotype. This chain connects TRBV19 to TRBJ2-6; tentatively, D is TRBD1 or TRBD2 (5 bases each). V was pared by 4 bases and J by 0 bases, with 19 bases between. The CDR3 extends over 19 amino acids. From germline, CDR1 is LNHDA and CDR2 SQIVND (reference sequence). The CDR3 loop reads CASSRIRDASPSGANVLTF. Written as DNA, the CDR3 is TGTGCCAGTAGTAGAATCCGGGACGCTAGCCCCTCTGGGGCCAACGTCCTGACTTTC. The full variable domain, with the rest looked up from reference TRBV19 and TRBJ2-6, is DGGITQSPKYLFRKEGQNVTLSCEQNLNHDAMYWYRQDPGQGLRLIYYSQIVNDFQKGDIAEGYSVSREKKESFPLTVTSAQKNPTAFYLCASSRIRDASPSGANVLTFGAGSRLTVL.

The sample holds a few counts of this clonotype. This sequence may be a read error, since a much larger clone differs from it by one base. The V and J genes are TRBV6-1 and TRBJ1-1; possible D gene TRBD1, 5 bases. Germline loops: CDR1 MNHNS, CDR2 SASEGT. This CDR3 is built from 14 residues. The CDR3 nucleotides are TGTGCCAGCAGTTTGCGGGACGGAGTCACTGAAGCTCTCTTT. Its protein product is CASSLRDGVTEALF.

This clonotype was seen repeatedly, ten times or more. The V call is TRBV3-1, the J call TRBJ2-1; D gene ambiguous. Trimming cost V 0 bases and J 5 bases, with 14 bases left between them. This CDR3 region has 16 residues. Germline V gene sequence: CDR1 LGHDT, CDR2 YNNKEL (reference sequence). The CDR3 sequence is CASSQDYAGTDNEQFF. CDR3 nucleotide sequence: TGTGCCAGCAGCCAAGATTATGCAGGAACGGACAATGAGCAGTTCTTC.

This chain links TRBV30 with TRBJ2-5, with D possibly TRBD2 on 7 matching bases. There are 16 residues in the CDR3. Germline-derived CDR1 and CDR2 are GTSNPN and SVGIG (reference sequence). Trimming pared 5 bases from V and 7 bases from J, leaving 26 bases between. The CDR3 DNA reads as TGTGCCTGGCCCCCGGATTGGCGGGGGCCCCATCGGACCCAGTACTTC. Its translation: CAWPPDWRGPHRTQYF.

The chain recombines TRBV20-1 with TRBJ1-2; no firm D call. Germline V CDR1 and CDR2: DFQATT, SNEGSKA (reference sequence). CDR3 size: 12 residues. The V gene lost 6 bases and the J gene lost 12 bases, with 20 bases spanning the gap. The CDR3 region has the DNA TGCAGTGCCCCGCGGGGTGCCGATGGAAACACCTTC. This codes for CSAPRGADGNTF.

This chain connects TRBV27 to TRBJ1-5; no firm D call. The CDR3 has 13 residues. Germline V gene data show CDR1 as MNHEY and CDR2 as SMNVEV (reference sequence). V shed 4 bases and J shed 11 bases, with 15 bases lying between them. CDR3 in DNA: TGTGCCAGCAGTTACTTCCCCGGGGAGACCCAGCATTTT. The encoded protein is CASSYFPGETQHF.

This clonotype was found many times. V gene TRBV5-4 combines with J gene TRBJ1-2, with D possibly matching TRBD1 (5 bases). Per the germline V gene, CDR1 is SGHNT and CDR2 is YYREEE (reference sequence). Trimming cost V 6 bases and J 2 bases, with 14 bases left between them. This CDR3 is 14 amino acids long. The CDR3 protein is CASTLDQGNYGYTF. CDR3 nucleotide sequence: TGTGCCAGCACCCTTGACCAGGGAAACTATGGCTACACCTTC.

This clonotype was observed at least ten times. The CDR3 here is CASSQRIWDRVKSVNNEQFF. The CDR3 bases are TGTGCCAGCAGCCAAAGGATTTGGGACAGGGTAAAATCGGTTAACAATGAGCAGTTCTTC. The genes are TRBV14 and TRBJ2-1; 9 bases fit TRBD1. The CDR3 runs to 20 residues. J was trimmed by 5 bases and V by 2 bases; bases with no gene match: 19. CDR1 is SGHDN, CDR2 FVKESK, per germline.